The subject of this entry is one T cell receptor beta chain. This record comes from a study of blood T cell repertoires in COVID-19. The CDR3 is made up of 16 amino acids. V was trimmed by 4 bases and J by 2 bases, leaving 17 bases between them. The germline V gene has CDR1 LNHDA and CDR2 SQIVND (reference sequence). Methods used by the authors: Reference gene primer amplification gave estimated nucleated cell counts. Clones were sequenced by immunoSEQ multiplex PCR, and TCRdb holds only the in-frame ones, with some missing. The V and J calls and clone size come from that table; D and trimming were worked out from the DNA. The table has about 150,000 clones, 84% seen once.

Sequencing used peripheral blood. The chain recombines TRBV19 with TRBJ1-2; tentatively, D is TRBD1 (5 bases). The receptor was derived from a woman aged 45-65 years in a cohort sampled during active or convalescent COVID-19. The DNA for the CDR3 is TGTGCCAGTAGTAGAATGACCGGGCGGGGGAACTATGGCTACACCTTC. As protein: CASSRMTGRGNYGYTF.